The 9 T cell receptor beta chains below come from one sample, sequenced in a study of T cells in Graves' hyperthyroidism and ophthalmopathy. The source material, RNA transcripts, was used to amplify TCR beta CDR3 regions. Primed by the HTBI set, a first-round RT-PCR was run on the TCR CDR3. TCRdb recomputed calls from the multiplex PCR reads with MiXCR, one row per CDR3 protein. The sample yields about 520,000 distinct CDR3 sequences, approximately 25% seen once. The sample taken for sequencing was blood. The receptors derive from a woman between 25 and 40 years old with Graves' ophthalmopathy.

V usage is TRBV10-1 and J usage is TRBJ2-7; D tentatively fits TRBD1 or TRBD2 (5 bases each). CDR3 length equals 14 residues. Germline CDR1 WNHNN, CDR2 SYGVQD (reference sequence). V lost 2 bases, J lost 6 bases, and 14 bases lay in between. This chain's CDR3 is CASSEGGTPGEQYF. CDR3 DNA: TGCGCCAGCAGTGAGGGGGGTACCCCGGGCGAGCAGTACTTC.

This clonotype was seen ten or more times. This chain joins TRBV6-5 and TRBJ2-5; possible D gene TRBD2, 7 bases. This CDR3 comprises 15 residues. Germline CDR1 MNHEY, CDR2 SVGAGI. Trimming took off 2 bases at V and 3 bases at J, with 13 bases between the two ends. CDR3 protein: CASSYRGAGEETQYF. The CDR3 DNA reads TGTGCCAGCAGTTACCGGGGGGCCGGCGAAGAGACCCAGTACTTC.

At least ten counts were recorded for this clonotype. The rearrangement uses TRBV5-1 and TRBJ2-2; no clear D gene. The CDR3 runs to 15 residues. Deletions cut 0 bases from V and 0 bases from J, with 6 bases between. CDR1 is SGHRS, CDR2 YFSETQ, per germline. The CDR3 spells CASSLDVANTGELFF. The CDR3 DNA is TGCGCCAGCAGCTTGGACGTAGCGAACACCGGGGAGCTGTTTTTT. The complete variable domain, with remaining parts taken from reference TRBV5-1 and TRBJ2-2, reads KAGVTQTPRYLIKTRGQQVTLSCSPISGHRSVSWYQQTPGQGLQFLFEYFSETQRNKGNFPGRFSGRQFSNSRSEMNVSTLELGDSALYLCASSLDVANTGELFFGEGSRLTVL.

The chain carries TRBV19 and TRBJ1-1; D might be TRBD1 (5 bases). Trimming took 3 bases from V and 2 from J, leaving 10 bases between them. The CDR3 contains 14 residues. The germline CDR1 and CDR2 sequences are LNHDA and SQIVND (reference sequence). The DNA for the CDR3 is TGTGCCAGTAGTATGCTGGGGGGTAACACTGAAGCTTTCTTT. It encodes CASSMLGGNTEAFF.

This clonotype was seen repeatedly, ten times or more. CDR3 DNA: TGTGCCACCAGCAGAGATCCGGGCCCCTATGGCTACACCTTC. It yields the protein CATSRDPGPYGYTF. The rearrangement links TRBV15 to TRBJ1-2, with D hard to call. V lost 0 bases and J 4 bases, leaving 9 bases between the germline ends. The length of the CDR3 is 14 residues. CDR1 and CDR2 (germline): LNHNV, YYDKDF (reference sequence).

The chain joins TRBV27 to TRBJ2-1; perhaps TRBD2 as D (6 bases). The CDR3 length is 14 residues. The V gene lost 5 bases and the J gene lost 9 bases, with 17 bases spanning the gap. In germline, CDR1 is MNHEY, CDR2 SMNVEV (reference sequence). CDR3 in amino acids: CASSVSGGSGEQFF. The CDR3 DNA sequence: TGTGCCAGCAGTGTGTCCGGAGGGTCCGGTGAGCAGTTCTTC.

This chain uses TRBV5-1 with TRBJ2-2, with unresolved D. There are 15 residues in the CDR3. The germline V and J ends were trimmed by 0 bases and 6 bases, with 12 bases remaining between them. Germline loops: CDR1 SGHRS, CDR2 YFSETQ. The chain's CDR3 is CASSLEGSPPGELFF. In DNA form, the CDR3 reads TGCGCCAGCAGCTTGGAAGGCTCACCCCCCGGGGAGCTGTTTTTT.

This clonotype has at least ten counts. The rearrangement uses TRBV2 and TRBJ2-5; 13 positions agree with TRBD2. The ends lost 7 bases at V and 5 bases at J; junction bases unmatched: 10. From germline, CDR1 is SNHLY and CDR2 FYNNEI. This CDR3 is built from 16 residues. CDR3: CASTRLAGGLGETQYF. In DNA, the CDR3 is TGTGCCAGCACCCGACTAGCGGGGGGCCTGGGGGAGACCCAGTACTTC.

This clonotype has at least ten counts. The chain joins TRBV20-1 to TRBJ2-2; TRBD2 aligns across 11 bases. V was clipped by 0 bases and J by 4 bases; unmatched bases: 7. The germline gives CDR1 DFQATT, CDR2 SNEGSKA (reference sequence). This CDR3 contains 17 residues. CDR3 nucleotide sequence: TGCAGTGCTAGAGATAAGGCTAGCGGGGGGATCACCGGGGAGCTGTTTTTT. Its translation is CSARDKASGGITGELFF.